Detailed here is one T cell receptor (beta chain). The source of the sample is a study of cytomegalovirus exposure and HLA in healthy donors. Turning to the study itself: Earlier, 150 million to 200 million T cells were analyzed, and over 95 million unique TCR beta sequences were found among them.

PCR employed 60 Vbeta and 13 Jbeta primers. This table comes from immunoSEQ multiplex PCR, and its TCRdb copy is limited to in-frame clones, with some not included. The repertoire includes about 210,000 clones, about 88% of them detected once, and 0.2% to 0.25% sits in the top ten. Sequenced material: PBMCs. The receptor's source is a girl aged 2 to 10 in good health and CMV-seronegative.

The CDR3 is CASLFAYIDRSSPLHF. The CDR3 DNA reads TGTGCCAGCCTCTTCGCTTACATCGACCGGAGTTCACCCCTCCACTTT. The genes are TRBV2 and TRBJ1-6; D call uncertain. The CDR3 totals 16 residues. The germline V and J ends were trimmed by 8 bases and 9 bases, with 23 bases remaining between them. Germline-derived CDR1 and CDR2 are SNHLY and FYNNEI.